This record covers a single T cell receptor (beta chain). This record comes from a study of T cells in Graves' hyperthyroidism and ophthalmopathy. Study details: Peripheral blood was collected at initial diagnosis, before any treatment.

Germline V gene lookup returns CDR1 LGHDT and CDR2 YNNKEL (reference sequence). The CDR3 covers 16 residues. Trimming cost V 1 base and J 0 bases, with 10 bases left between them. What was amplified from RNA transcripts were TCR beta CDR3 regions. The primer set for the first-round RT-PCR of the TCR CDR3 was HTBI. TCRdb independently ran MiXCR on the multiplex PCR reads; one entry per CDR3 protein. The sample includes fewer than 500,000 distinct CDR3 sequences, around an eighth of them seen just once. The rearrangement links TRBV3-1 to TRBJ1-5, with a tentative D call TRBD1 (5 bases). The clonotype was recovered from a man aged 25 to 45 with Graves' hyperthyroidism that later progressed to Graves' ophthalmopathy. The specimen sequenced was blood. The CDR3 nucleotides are TGTGCCAGCAGCCAAGCCGGGGCCGGTAGCAATCAGCCCCAGCATTTT. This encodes CASSQAGAGSNQPQHF. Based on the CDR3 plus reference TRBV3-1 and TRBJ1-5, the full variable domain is DTAVSQTPKYLVTQMGNDKSIKCEQNLGHDTMYWYKQDSKKFLKIMFSYNNKELIINETVPNRFSPKSPDKAHLNLHINSLELGDSAVYFCASSQAGAGSNQPQHFGDGTRLSIL.